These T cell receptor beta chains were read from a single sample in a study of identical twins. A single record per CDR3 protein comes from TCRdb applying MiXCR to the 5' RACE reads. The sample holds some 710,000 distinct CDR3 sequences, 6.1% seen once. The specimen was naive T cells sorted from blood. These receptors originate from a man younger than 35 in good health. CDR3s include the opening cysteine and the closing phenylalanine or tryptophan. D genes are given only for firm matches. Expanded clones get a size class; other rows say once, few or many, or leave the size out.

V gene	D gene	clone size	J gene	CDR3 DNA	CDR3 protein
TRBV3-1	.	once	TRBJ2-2	TGTGCCAGCCTCTCCCTGGGAGCGACCGGGGAGCTGTTTTTT	CASLSLGATGELFF
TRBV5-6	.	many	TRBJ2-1	TGTGCCAGCAGCTCCAGACTAGTCCATGAGCAGTTCTTC	CASSSRLVHEQFF
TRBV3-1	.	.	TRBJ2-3	TGTGCCAGCAGCCAAGGACTAGGTGGAGATACGCAGTATTTT	CASSQGLGGDTQYF
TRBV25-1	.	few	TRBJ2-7	TGTGCCAGCAGTGAAGTAGGGAACTACGAGCAGTACTTC	CASSEVGNYEQYF
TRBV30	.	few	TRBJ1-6	TGTGCCTGGAGATTATTGGGGGAAAATTCACCCCTCCACTTT	CAWRLLGENSPLHF
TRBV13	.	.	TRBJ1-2	TGTGCCAGCCGGGGGCCACCACCTAACTATGGCTACACCTTC	CASRGPPPNYGYTF
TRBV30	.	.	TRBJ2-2	TGTGCCTGGAGCGACTCTAGCGGGGAGCTGTTTTTT	CAWSDSSGELFF
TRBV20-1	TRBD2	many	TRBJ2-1	TGCAGTGCTAGCGGGAGGTTGTCAGATGAGCAGTTCTTC	CSASGRLSDEQFF
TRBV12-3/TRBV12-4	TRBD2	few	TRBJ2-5	TGTGCCAGCAGTTTCGGTCTAGCGGACCCAAGGGGAGAGACCCAGTACTTC	CASSFGLADPRGETQYF
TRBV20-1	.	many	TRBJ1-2	TGCAGTGCTAGATCGGGCAGAAACTATGGCTACACCTTC	CSARSGRNYGYTF
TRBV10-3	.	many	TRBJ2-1	TGTGCCATCAAGAGCACAGGGACCTACAATGAGCAGTTCTTC	CAIKSTGTYNEQFF
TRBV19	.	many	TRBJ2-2	TGTGCCAGTAGTAGTCGGGGCGGCACCGGGGAGCTGTTTTTT	CASSSRGGTGELFF
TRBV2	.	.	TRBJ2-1	TGTGCCAGCAGCCTAAGGCCCTCGGATGAGCAGTTCTTC	CASSLRPSDEQFF
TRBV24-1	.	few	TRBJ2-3	TGTGCCACCAGTGCTGGAGACAGGCCATCAGATACGCAGTATTTT	CATSAGDRPSDTQYF
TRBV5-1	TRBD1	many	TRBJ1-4	TGCGCCTCACATCCGACGCCAGGGGGCAATGAAAAACTGTTTTTT	CASHPTPGGNEKLFF
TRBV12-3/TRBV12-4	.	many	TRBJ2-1	TGTGCCAGCAGTCTCTCTACCGGGACTGGGGGATACAATGAGCAGTTCTTC	CASSLSTGTGGYNEQFF
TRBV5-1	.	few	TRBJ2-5	TGCGCCAGCAGCTTGGTTACAGGGTCGGAGACCCAGTACTTC	CASSLVTGSETQYF
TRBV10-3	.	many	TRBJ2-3	TGTGCCATCAGTGCGGGCTTCTCTAGCACAGATACGCAGTATTTT	CAISAGFSSTDTQYF
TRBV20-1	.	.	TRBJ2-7	TGCAGTGCTAGAGGCCCGAACGAGCAGTACTTC	CSARGPNEQYF
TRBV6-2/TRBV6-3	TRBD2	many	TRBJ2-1	TGTGCCAGCAGGATAAGACTAGCGGGAGTTTTAAATGAGCAGTTCTTC	CASRIRLAGVLNEQFF
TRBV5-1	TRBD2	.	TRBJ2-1	TGCGCCAGCAGCCAAAGAACTAGCGGAAAATCATACAATGAGCAGTTCTTC	CASSQRTSGKSYNEQFF
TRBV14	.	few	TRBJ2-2	TGTGCCAGCAGCCAACTAGAAGCCGGGGAGCTGTTTTTT	CASSQLEAGELFF
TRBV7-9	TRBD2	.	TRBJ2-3	TGTGCCAGCAGCTTAGGGCGGGAGCTCTCAGATACGCAGTATTTT	CASSLGRELSDTQYF
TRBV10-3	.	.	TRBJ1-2	TGTGCCATCACCCAAAACGGGGATAAGGGTGGCTACACCTTC	CAITQNGDKGGYTF
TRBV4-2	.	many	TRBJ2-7	TGTGCCAGCAGCCAAGAGGGCACCACCTACGAGCAGTACTTC	CASSQEGTTYEQYF
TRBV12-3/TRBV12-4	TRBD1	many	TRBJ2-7	TGTGCCAGCAGTTTGGGACAGGGGCTCGTCGAGCAGTACTTC	CASSLGQGLVEQYF
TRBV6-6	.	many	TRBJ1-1	TGTGCCAGCAGTTACTGGTCGACTGAAGCTTTCTTT	CASSYWSTEAFF
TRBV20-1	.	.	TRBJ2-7	TGCAGTGCTAGAGATCTTGTGGGGCTTGGGGACTACGAGCAGTACTTC	CSARDLVGLGDYEQYF